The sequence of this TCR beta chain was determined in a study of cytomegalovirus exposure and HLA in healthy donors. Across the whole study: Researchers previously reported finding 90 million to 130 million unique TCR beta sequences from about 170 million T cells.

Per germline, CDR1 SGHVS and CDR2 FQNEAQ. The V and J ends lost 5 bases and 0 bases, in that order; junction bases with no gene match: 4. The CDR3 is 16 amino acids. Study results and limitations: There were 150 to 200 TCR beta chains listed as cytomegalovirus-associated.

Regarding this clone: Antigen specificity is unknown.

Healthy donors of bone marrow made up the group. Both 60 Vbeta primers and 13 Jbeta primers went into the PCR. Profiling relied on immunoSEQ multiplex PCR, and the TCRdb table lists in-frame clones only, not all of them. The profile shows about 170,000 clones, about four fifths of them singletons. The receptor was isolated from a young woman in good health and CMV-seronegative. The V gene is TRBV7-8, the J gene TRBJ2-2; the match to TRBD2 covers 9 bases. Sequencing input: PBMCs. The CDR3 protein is CASSHGLATNTGELFF. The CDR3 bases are TGTGCCAGCAGCCACGGACTAGCGACGAACACCGGGGAGCTGTTTTTT.